What follows are 3 T cell receptor beta chains derived from one specimen sequenced in a study of beta chain features in type 1 diabetes. Since all of the isolated RNA was reverse transcribed, expressed TCRB transcripts were what got sequenced. Profiling relied on immunoSEQ multiplex PCR, and the TCRdb table lists in-frame clones only, not all of them. The repertoire holds around 500,000 clones, with roughly 31% as singletons. Sequencing was carried out using naive CD4+ T cells from blood. The receptor set was obtained from a man between 18 and 35 years old in good health.

This clone turned up a few times. The chain couples TRBV29-1 to TRBJ1-1; unclear D gene. Trimming cost V 7 bases and J 1 base, with 16 bases left between them. CDR3 length: 14 amino acids. Looked up from germline, CDR1 is SQVTM and CDR2 is ANQGSEA. CDR3 bases: TGCAGCGAGTCGAGGATAGGCGGGAACACTGAAGCTTTCTTT. The encoded protein is CSESRIGGNTEAFF.

The rearrangement joins TRBV30 to TRBJ2-1; 12 bases fit TRBD2. With V trimmed by 5 bases and J by 13 bases, 3 bases remained unmatched. The CDR3 runs 11 residues. Germline values: CDR1 GTSNPN, CDR2 SVGIG (reference sequence). The CDR3 nucleotides read TGTGCCTGGGGACTAGCGGGGACCCAGTTCTTC. Protein: CAWGLAGTQFF.

The chain recombines TRBV14 with TRBJ1-1; weak D call: TRBD1 (5 bases). Trimming removed 0 bases from V and 5 bases from J, with 16 bases in between. CDR3 size: 16 residues. Germline CDR1 reads SGHDN; CDR2 reads FVKESK. This CDR3 reads CASSQDHGQGSTEAFF. In DNA form, the CDR3 reads TGTGCCAGCAGCCAAGATCACGGGCAGGGATCGACTGAAGCTTTCTTT.